Shown below are 14 T cell receptor beta chains from a single sample sequenced in a study of blood T cell repertoires in COVID-19. Some clones are missing from TCRdb's copy, which holds only in-frame ones; the method was immunoSEQ multiplex PCR. Counted here are approximately 360,000 clones, roughly 90% occurring once; the ten biggest clones make up around 0.91%. Sequenced: PBMCs or T cells enriched from blood (not recorded which). The source is a woman aged 25 to 39 with acute COVID-19.

V usage is TRBV24-1 and J usage is TRBJ2-7; D is undetermined. From germline, CDR1 is KGHDR and CDR2 SFDVKD. The CDR3 runs to 17 residues. The germline V and J ends were trimmed by 3 bases and 0 bases, with 17 bases remaining between them. The CDR3 nucleotides are TGTGCCACCAGTGATACTCGACAAGGTACGAGCTCCTACGAGCAGTACTTC. Amino acids: CATSDTRQGTSSYEQYF.

The V call is TRBV7-9, the J call TRBJ1-1; 7 nucleotides align to TRBD1. The CDR3 covers 19 residues. V lost 2 bases and J lost 1; bases outside the gene matches: 16. CDR1 and CDR2 from the germline V gene are SEHNR and FQNEAQ (reference sequence). The CDR3 region is CASSLRAGGAPSWNTEAFF. In nucleotides, the CDR3 is TGTGCCAGCAGCTTACGAGCAGGGGGTGCACCCTCATGGAACACTGAAGCTTTCTTT.

This clone was seen just once. J is TRBJ1-4 and V is TRBV7-9; 9 nucleotides match TRBD1. With V trimmed by 5 bases and J by 6 bases, 7 bases remained unmatched. Germline V lookup: CDR1 SEHNR, CDR2 FQNEAQ (reference sequence). The CDR3 loop spans 15 amino acids. Written as DNA, the CDR3 is TGTGCCAGCAGCCGTCCCGGGACAGGGTATGAAAAACTGTTTTTT. Its protein is CASSRPGTGYEKLFF.

The chain carries TRBV19 and TRBJ2-1; 13 bases agree with TRBD2. The CDR3 consists of 14 residues. V lost 9 bases, J lost 8 bases, and 7 bases stayed unmatched. CDR1 LNHDA and CDR2 SQIVND come from the germline V gene (reference sequence). CDR3: CASVRTSGGDEQFF. CDR3 nucleotide sequence: TGTGCCAGCGTTCGGACTAGCGGGGGCGATGAGCAGTTCTTC.

CDR3 nucleotides: TGTGCCAGCAGCGTAGGTGGGACTAAGAACACCGGGGAGCTGTTTTTT. This codes for CASSVGGTKNTGELFF. V and J are TRBV9 and TRBJ2-2; TRBD2 agrees at 7 bases. CDR1 SGDLS and CDR2 YYNGEE come from the germline V gene. Unmatched junction bases numbered 3, after V lost 0 bases and J lost 1 base. The CDR3 has 16 amino acids.

The CDR3 DNA is TGTGCCAGCAGCTCAATAGACAGAACTTACCGCACAGATACGCAGTATTTT. Residues: CASSSIDRTYRTDTQYF. This chain links TRBV7-8 with TRBJ2-3; the D gene is possibly TRBD1 (5 bases). The germline gives CDR1 SGHVS, CDR2 FQNEAQ. This CDR3 contains 17 residues. Trimming removed 4 bases at V and 1 base at J, with 18 bases between.

The J gene is TRBJ2-2, the V gene TRBV12-5; 8 bases are a match to TRBD1. The CDR3 runs 13 residues. With 1 base clipped from V and 9 bases from J, the junction kept 1 base outside the gene matches. Germline-derived CDR1 and CDR2 are LGHNT and FRNRAP. This CDR3 is CASGLGQGRELFF. CDR3 in DNA: TGTGCTAGTGGTTTGGGACAGGGGCGGGAGCTGTTTTTT.

In this sample, this clone turned up a few times. V usage is TRBV5-5 and J usage is TRBJ2-1, with 10 nucleotides matching TRBD2. The CDR3 consists of 17 residues. Trimming removed 4 bases from V and 0 bases from J; junction bases left unmatched: 7. Germline CDR1 and CDR2: SGHKS and YYEKEE (reference sequence). The CDR3 nucleotides are TGTGCCAGCAGCCTAACTAGCGGGGTAAGCTCCTACAATGAGCAGTTCTTC. Its protein is CASSLTSGVSSYNEQFF.

The V gene is TRBV5-1, the J gene TRBJ1-1; D might be TRBD1 (5 bases). This CDR3 contains 14 residues. V was clipped by 4 bases and J by 0 bases, with 10 bases between them. CDR1 and CDR2 (germline): SGHRS, YFSETQ. The CDR3 spells CASSLTALNTEAFF. CDR3 nucleotide sequence: TGCGCCAGCAGCCTGACAGCTTTGAACACTGAAGCTTTCTTT. Variable domain in full (rest from reference TRBV5-1 and TRBJ1-1): KAGVTQTPRYLIKTRGQQVTLSCSPISGHRSVSWYQQTPGQGLQFLFEYFSETQRNKGNFPGRFSGRQFSNSRSEMNVSTLELGDSALYLCASSLTALNTEAFFGQGTRLTVV.

The V gene is TRBV7-2, the J gene TRBJ2-7, with 8 nucleotides matching TRBD1. After removal of 1 base from V and 2 bases from J, the junction contained 7 bases not matched to a gene. CDR1 SGHTA and CDR2 FQGNSA come from the germline V gene. The CDR3 length is 16 residues. The CDR3 sequence: CASSLDFGTGTYEQYF. CDR3 coding DNA: TGTGCCAGCAGCTTAGACTTCGGGACAGGTACCTACGAGCAGTACTTC. Complete variable domain (other parts from reference TRBV7-2 and TRBJ2-7): GAGVSQSPSNKVTEKGKDVELRCDPISGHTALYWYRQSLGQGLEFLIYFQGNSAPDKSGLPSDRFSAERTGGSVSTLTIQRTQQEDSAVYLCASSLDFGTGTYEQYFGPGTRLTVT.

The chain has TRBV27 and TRBJ1-5, with 8 bases identical to TRBD1. Losses at the gene ends were 5 bases for V and 6 bases for J; bases not matched to a gene: 21. Looked up from germline, CDR1 is MNHEY and CDR2 is SMNVEV (reference sequence). The CDR3 runs 19 residues. CDR3 nucleotides: TGTGCCAGCAGTCCAAGGGGGGCAGGGGGCGCGGAAGGCGGTCAGCCCCAGCATTTT. It is translated as CASSPRGAGGAEGGQPQHF.

The CDR3 DNA follows: TGTGCCAGCAGTGAATTCGGGACAGGGGTTAACTATGGCTACACCTTC. This sequence encodes CASSEFGTGVNYGYTF. The chain recombines TRBV6-1 with TRBJ1-2, with 10 bases lining up with TRBD1. Trimming removed 2 bases from V and 1 base from J; junction bases left unmatched: 4. The CDR3 runs 16 residues. CDR1 is MNHNS, CDR2 SASEGT, per germline.

The rearrangement joins TRBV2 to TRBJ2-5; 9 nucleotides line up with TRBD2. V shed 4 bases, J shed 1 base, and the junction held 4 bases outside the gene matches. Per germline, CDR1 SNHLY and CDR2 FYNNEI. The CDR3 extends over 15 amino acids. The CDR3 sequence: CASSGRRGGQETQYF. For the CDR3, the DNA is TGTGCCAGCAGTGGCAGGCGGGGGGGCCAAGAGACCCAGTACTTC.

The chain uses TRBV7-9 and TRBJ1-2; 8 nucleotides line up with TRBD1. Germline loops: CDR1 SEHNR, CDR2 FQNEAQ (reference sequence). The CDR3 contains 14 residues. V was pared by 1 base and J by 7 bases, with 5 bases of the junction left unmatched. The CDR3 bases are TGTGCCAGCAGCTTAGAACGCGGACAGGGTGGCTACACCTTC. Translating it yields CASSLERGQGGYTF.